One sample yielded the 29 T cell receptor beta chains listed below, sequenced in a study of OX40 agonist ivuxolimab in advanced cancers. Repertoires were generated with immunoSEQ multiplex PCR, while TCRdb's copy carries only in-frame clones and drops some. The data show 45,000 to 60,000 clones, 70% to 90% seen once. This specimen was CD4+ or CD8+ T cells sorted from blood, taken in a trial of the OX40 agonist ivuxolimab. Source of these receptors: an adult with an advanced solid tumor such as melanoma, head and neck, liver or kidney cancer.

CDR3 amino acids: CASSLSQGVDEQYF. The CDR3, as DNA: TGTGCCAGCAGTTTAAGTCAGGGGGTAGACGAGCAGTACTTC. This chain joins TRBV27 and TRBJ2-7; 7 nucleotides agree with TRBD1. The germline V gene encodes CDR1 MNHEY and CDR2 SMNVEV (reference sequence). Trimming at V came to 2 bases and at J to 5 bases, leaving 6 bases not matched to a gene. This CDR3 contains 14 residues.

CDR3 sequence (DNA): TGTGCCAGCAGCTTAAACCCCGGGACAGAGCTTGAAGCTTTCTTT. As protein: CASSLNPGTELEAFF. The chain carries TRBV5-4 and TRBJ1-1; 7 bases line up with TRBD1. The germline CDR1 and CDR2 sequences are SGHNT and YYREEE (reference sequence). CDR3 size: 15 residues. The V gene end was trimmed by 2 bases and the J gene end by 7 bases; junction bases not matched to a gene: 11. The variable domain in full, with the rest retrieved from reference TRBV5-4 and TRBJ1-1, is ETGVTQSPTHLIKTRGQQVTLRCSSQSGHNTVSWYQQALGQGPQFIFQYYREEENGRGNFPPRFSGLQFPNYSSELNVNALELDDSALYLCASSLNPGTELEAFFGQGTRLTVV.

The chain has TRBV6-6 and TRBJ1-2, with D hard to call. V was trimmed by 0 bases and J by 2 bases, leaving 13 bases between them. Per germline, CDR1 MNHNY and CDR2 SVGAGI (reference sequence). This CDR3 has 16 residues. The CDR3 sequence: CASSYSPGPLNYGYTF. The DNA of the CDR3 is TGTGCCAGCAGTTACTCGCCAGGCCCCCTAAACTATGGCTACACCTTC.

This chain connects TRBV28 to TRBJ2-7; 9 bases align to TRBD1. Unmatched junction bases numbered 22, after V lost 10 bases and J lost 6 bases. Germline V gene data show CDR1 as MDHEN and CDR2 as SYDVKM. This CDR3 comprises 17 residues. The CDR3 bases are TGTGCCATCGAGTTTCCGGGACAGGGTGTAACTCCCGTCGAGCAGTACTTC. Encoded protein: CAIEFPGQGVTPVEQYF.

This chain joins TRBV5-5 and TRBJ2-7; no clear D. Germline V gives CDR1 SGHKS, CDR2 YYEKEE (reference sequence). V was cut by 0 bases and J by 4 bases, with 14 bases left in between. This CDR3 comprises 15 residues. The CDR3, as DNA: TGTGCCAGCAGCTTGGCTCTGGGGATGCTGTACGAGCAGTACTTC. Translation gives CASSLALGMLYEQYF.

The rearrangement uses TRBV9 and TRBJ2-7; 8 nucleotides align to TRBD2. V lost 0 bases, J lost 4 bases, and 3 bases stayed unmatched. This CDR3 comprises 14 residues. CDR1 and CDR2 from the germline V gene are SGDLS and YYNGEE. The CDR3: CASSVGPGGYEQYF. CDR3 nucleotide sequence: TGTGCCAGCAGCGTAGGACCGGGAGGGTACGAGCAGTACTTC.

CDR3 sequence: CASSRSSTGAYGYTF. The CDR3 DNA sequence: TGTGCCAGCAGCCGATCGTCGACAGGGGCTTATGGCTACACCTTC. This chain joins TRBV28 and TRBJ1-2, with 8 bases fitting TRBD1. CDR1 MDHEN and CDR2 SYDVKM come from the germline V gene. V lost 6 bases to trimming and J lost 5 bases; unmatched junction nucleotides: 11. This CDR3 is built from 15 residues.

V and J are TRBV4-1 and TRBJ1-5, with D perhaps matching TRBD1 (5 bases). This CDR3 region has 17 residues. Germline CDR1 reads MGHRA; CDR2 reads YSYEKL. V was clipped by 1 base and J by 0 bases, with 13 bases between them. The CDR3 loop is CASSQGRGWNSNQPQHF. The CDR3, as DNA: TGCGCCAGCAGCCAAGGGAGGGGTTGGAATAGCAATCAGCCCCAGCATTTT.

In DNA form, the CDR3 reads TGTGCCAGCTCTCGGACTAGCGGGAGTGGGTACAATGAGCAGTTCTTC. Its translation: CASSRTSGSGYNEQFF. V gene TRBV18 combines with J gene TRBJ2-1, with 13 bases matching TRBD2. The CDR3 contains 16 residues. From germline, CDR1 is KGHSH and CDR2 LQKENI. V was pared by 6 bases and J by 4 bases, with 6 bases of the junction left unmatched.

The rearrangement links TRBV7-9 to TRBJ2-7; 9 nucleotides line up with TRBD2. This CDR3 is 13 amino acids long. CDR1 and CDR2 from the germline V gene are SEHNR and FQNEAQ (reference sequence). The J segment lost 4 bases and the V segment lost 4 bases, leaving 2 bases of the junction unmatched. CDR3 in DNA: TGTGCCAGCAGCTCGACTAGCGGATACGAGCAGTACTTC. Translating gives CASSSTSGYEQYF.

This clone appeared a single time. The CDR3 DNA reads as TGTGCCAGCAGCTTAGCGTTCAGCTACGAGCAGTACTTC. This encodes CASSLAFSYEQYF. The chain couples TRBV7-2 to TRBJ2-7; no definite D call. V lost 0 bases to trimming and J lost 3 bases, with 6 bases between them. The CDR3 sequence is 13 residues long. Germline CDR1 is SGHTA and CDR2 is FQGNSA.

This chain joins TRBV2 and TRBJ1-2; D ambiguous. CDR1 is SNHLY and CDR2 is FYNNEI in the germline V gene. The V end lost 3 bases, the J end lost 4 bases, and 15 bases lay between the germline ends. CDR3 length: 15 amino acids. The DNA of the CDR3 is TGTGCCAGCAGTGACCAAGGGCCTGCGGCCTATGGCTACACCTTC. Encoded protein: CASSDQGPAAYGYTF.

The chain combines TRBV19 with TRBJ2-2; possibly TRBD2 for D (6 bases). Germline V CDR1 and CDR2: LNHDA, SQIVND (reference sequence). V lost 7 bases and J lost 0, with 12 bases in between. The CDR3 loop spans 15 amino acids. The CDR3: CASKVSGSNTGELFF. The CDR3 coding sequence is TGTGCCAGTAAGGTGAGCGGGTCGAACACCGGGGAGCTGTTTTTT.

The V call is TRBV7-2, the J call TRBJ1-1; no firm D call. Germline CDR1 reads SGHTA; CDR2 reads FQGNSA. The CDR3 covers 14 residues. The V end was cut by 1 base, the J end by 5 bases, with 11 bases between. The CDR3 spells CASSLVGPKTEAFF. Here the CDR3 DNA reads TGTGCCAGCAGCTTAGTCGGACCGAAGACTGAAGCTTTCTTT. The entire variable domain, with the rest obtained from reference TRBV7-2 and TRBJ1-1, is as follows: GAGVSQSPSNKVTEKGKDVELRCDPISGHTALYWYRQSLGQGLEFLIYFQGNSAPDKSGLPSDRFSAERTGGSVSTLTIQRTQQEDSAVYLCASSLVGPKTEAFFGQGTRLTVV.

The V call is TRBV28, the J call TRBJ1-2; D gene uncertain. V gave up 3 bases and J gave up 1 base, with 12 bases separating them. Germline V lookup: CDR1 MDHEN, CDR2 SYDVKM. The length of the CDR3 is 15 residues. CDR3 residues: CASSFGQLNNYGYTF. The CDR3 DNA reads as TGTGCCAGCAGTTTTGGGCAGCTCAATAACTATGGCTACACCTTC.

V is TRBV6-1 and J is TRBJ2-7; 7 positions match TRBD1. Trimming took 8 bases from V and 2 from J; bases not matched to a gene: 6. Germline V gives CDR1 MNHNS, CDR2 SASEGT. This CDR3 is built from 13 residues. This chain's CDR3 is CASFRDSPYEQYF. CDR3 DNA sequence: TGTGCCAGCTTCCGGGACAGCCCCTACGAGCAGTACTTC.

Note on this clone: One junction end does not reproduce the germline sequence, and a read error may be involved. The V call is TRBV5-4, the J call TRBJ2-5; 7 positions agree with TRBD1. This CDR3 contains 13 residues. In germline, CDR1 is SGHNT, CDR2 YYREEE (reference sequence). In nucleotides, the CDR3 is TGCGCCACCAAACAGGGGAATAAAGAGACCCAGTACTTC. Translating gives CATKQGNKETQYF.

The chain links TRBV5-5 to TRBJ2-7, with 9 bases aligning to TRBD1. From germline, CDR1 is SGHKS and CDR2 YYEKEE (reference sequence). This CDR3 spans 12 amino acids. V shed 2 bases, J shed 13 bases, and the junction held 7 bases outside the gene matches. CDR3 loop: CASSFLRDRVYF. CDR3 nucleotides: TGTGCCAGCAGCTTTTTAAGGGACAGGGTTTACTTC. Supplemented by reference TRBV5-5 and TRBJ2-7, the full variable domain reads DAGVTQSPTHLIKTRGQQVTLRCSPISGHKSVSWYQQVLGQGPQFIFQYYEKEERGRGNFPDRFSARQFPNYSSELNVNALLLGDSALYLCASSFLRDRVYFGPGTRLTVT.

The chain uses TRBV7-2 and TRBJ2-3; no definite D call. The CDR3 extends over 13 amino acids. Germline V gene data show CDR1 as SGHTA and CDR2 as FQGNSA. V was clipped by 2 bases and J by 6 bases, with 9 bases between them. For the CDR3, the DNA is TGTGCCAGCAGCTTATCCGTCGCGGATACGCAGTATTTT. Its protein product is CASSLSVADTQYF.

Regarding this clone: A read error is the likely source, as a far larger clone sits one nucleotide away. The chain uses TRBV1 and TRBJ2-7; TRBD2, the table's D call, was not compared with the DNA. TRBV1 is assigned pseudogene status. The CDR3 runs 13 residues. CDR3 sequence reads: CTSSQVPGYEQYF. CDR3 sequence (DNA): TGCACCAGCAGCCAAGTCCCCGGCTACGAGCAGTACTTC.

This rearrangement joins TRBV18 to TRBJ2-7; D uncertain. This CDR3 spans 14 amino acids. In germline, CDR1 is KGHSH, CDR2 LQKENI. The ends were cut back, 3 bases at V and 5 bases at J, with 14 bases in the middle. The CDR3 is CASSPGRLGHEQYF. In DNA form, the CDR3 reads TGTGCCAGCTCACCGGGTAGGCTTGGTCACGAGCAGTACTTC. The full variable domain, completed using reference TRBV18 and TRBJ2-7, is NAGVMQNPRHLVRRRGQEARLRCSPMKGHSHVYWYRQLPEEGLKFMVYLQKENIIDESGMPKERFSAEFPKEGPSILRIQQVVRGDSAAYFCASSPGRLGHEQYFGPGTRLTVT.

V is TRBV11-2 and J is TRBJ1-4; tentative D call: TRBD1 (5 bases). CDR3 length: 14 residues. Trimming pared 5 bases from V and 7 bases from J, leaving 14 bases between. CDR1 and CDR2 (germline): SGHAT, FQNNGV. In DNA, the CDR3 is TGTGCCAGCAGCCTAGTCAGACAGTCTGAAAAACTGTTTTTT. Encoded protein: CASSLVRQSEKLFF.

The rearrangement uses TRBV11-1 and TRBJ2-5; D perhaps matches TRBD1 (5 bases). V was pared by 1 base and J by 5 bases, with 8 bases between. The CDR3 has 13 residues. Germline-derived CDR1 and CDR2 are SGHAT and FQDESV (reference sequence). CDR3 protein: CASSLGRVETQYF. The CDR3 nucleotides are TGTGCCAGCAGCTTAGGCAGGGTTGAGACCCAGTACTTC.

V usage is TRBV4-1 and J usage is TRBJ2-1, with 10 bases identical to TRBD2. In germline, CDR1 is MGHRA, CDR2 YSYEKL. The CDR3 extends over 16 amino acids. J gave up 7 bases and V 4 bases, and 10 bases lay outside the gene matches. As DNA, the CDR3 is TGCGCCAGCAGCCTTACCGGGACTAGCGATCGAAATGAGCAGTTCTTC. Translation gives CASSLTGTSDRNEQFF.

The chain uses TRBV6-4 and TRBJ2-1; 12 bases fit TRBD2. Germline V gene data show CDR1 as MRHNA and CDR2 as SNTAGT. The CDR3 runs to 18 residues. The trim removed 3 bases at V and 0 bases at J, leaving 6 bases unmatched. The CDR3 region has the DNA TGTGCCAGCAGTGAGGAGACTAGCGGGAGATACTCCTACAATGAGCAGTTCTTC. It encodes CASSEETSGRYSYNEQFF.

The chain uses TRBV6-5 and TRBJ2-5; D is perhaps TRBD1 (7 bases). V lost 7 bases, J lost 5 bases, and 14 bases lay in between. There are 13 residues in the CDR3. CDR1 and CDR2 (germline): MNHEY, SVGAGI. CDR3 nucleotide sequence: TGTGCCAGCACAGAGCCAGGGGGGGAGACCCAGTACTTC. Amino acids: CASTEPGGETQYF.

The V gene is TRBV7-9, the J gene TRBJ2-6; D is unresolved. V lost 0 bases to trimming and J lost 0 bases, with 6 bases between them. The CDR3 contains 16 residues. Germline-derived CDR1 and CDR2 are SEHNR and FQNEAQ (reference sequence). The CDR3 is CASSLAVSSGANVLTF. DNA for the CDR3: TGTGCCAGCAGCTTAGCTGTGAGCTCTGGGGCCAACGTCCTGACTTTC.

Of note for this clone: Other DNA sequences of this sample code for an identical CDR3. The genes are TRBV18 and TRBJ2-7, with D unresolved. V shed 3 bases and J shed 0 bases, with 6 bases lying between them. Looked up from germline, CDR1 is KGHSH and CDR2 is LQKENI. The CDR3 has 13 amino acids. The CDR3 coding sequence is TGTGCCAGCTCACCGCCCAGCTCCTACGAGCAGTACTTC. Translating it yields CASSPPSSYEQYF.

The V call is TRBV29-1, the J call TRBJ1-2, with a possible D match to TRBD1 (5 bases). Germline assignment: CDR1 SQVTM and CDR2 ANQGSEA. CDR3 size: 14 residues. V lost 3 bases to trimming and J lost 3 bases, with 14 bases between them. The CDR3: CSVDGGGFYYGYTF. CDR3 DNA: TGCAGCGTTGACGGGGGAGGATTTTACTATGGCTACACCTTC.